The source of this T cell receptor (beta chain) is a study of blood T cell repertoires in COVID-19. At the level of the study: From the United States, Italy and Spain came samples of acute and convalescent COVID-19. PBMCs, B-cell-depleted T cells, or T cells provided the cDNA or gDNA that made up the material.

In the original workflow: Nucleated cell counts were estimated from reference gene primer amplification. Clones were read by immunoSEQ multiplex PCR, and TCRdb kept only the in-frame ones, dropping some. V and J calls and clone size are copied from that table; D and trimming were computed from the DNA. The table includes tens of thousands of clones, almost 85% detected once. The CDR3 sequence is 13 residues long. J lost 4 bases, V lost 11 bases, and 10 bases had no gene match. Germline V gene sequence: CDR1 WNHNN, CDR2 SYGVQD (reference sequence). The V call is TRBV10-1, the J call TRBJ1-2; 7 nucleotides agree with TRBD1. The sequence was obtained from a man aged 55 to 69 with acute or convalescent COVID-19. The material sequenced was peripheral blood. The CDR3 reads CAATGPRLYGYTF. CDR3 nucleotide sequence: TGCGCCGCGACAGGGCCCCGACTCTATGGCTACACCTTC.